A selection of T cell receptor beta chains follows, all from one sample in a study of Tregs in tolerant kidney transplant recipients. Clones were sequenced by immunoSEQ multiplex PCR, and TCRdb holds only the in-frame ones, with some missing. The sample lists over 50,000 clones; 83% were seen once. Sequenced sample: CD4+ T cells from blood. The source of these receptors is a human donor in good health. CDR3s include the opening cysteine and the closing phenylalanine or tryptophan. D genes are given only for firm matches. Expanded clones get a size class; other rows say once, few or many, or leave the size out.

v_call	clone_size	j_call	d_call	cdr3_nt	cdr3_aa
TRBV25-1	once	TRBJ2-7	TRBD1	TGTGCCAGCAGGCGGGGTCAGGGGGCTTACGAGCAGTACTTC	CASRRGQGAYEQYF
TRBV11-3	NA	TRBJ2-7	NA	TGTGCCAGCAGCTTAGGTAGGCTGAGCGAGCAGTACTTC	CASSLGRLSEQYF
TRBV2	NA	TRBJ1-6	TRBD1	TGTGCCAGCCTGGACAGGGTTAATTCACCCCTCCACTTT	CASLDRVNSPLHF
TRBV5-1	NA	TRBJ2-7	NA	TGCGCCAGCAGTGGGGGCAGCGAGCAGTACTTC	CASSGGSEQYF
TRBV18	NA	TRBJ2-2	TRBD2	TGTGCCAGCTCACCATCCAGTCGGGGGGAGGAGCTGTTTTTT	CASSPSSRGEELFF
TRBV5-1	NA	TRBJ2-5	NA	TGCGCCAGCAGCCCCGTTCAAATTGGGGAGACCCAGTACTTC	CASSPVQIGETQYF
TRBV18	NA	TRBJ1-1	NA	TGTGCCAGCTCAGCTTACAGTTTATCGAACACTGAAGCTTTCTTT	CASSAYSLSNTEAFF
TRBV7-2	NA	TRBJ1-5	NA	TGTGCCAGCACGGGGGGACTACGCCAGCCCCAGCATTTT	CASTGGLRQPQHF
TRBV5-1	NA	TRBJ1-2	TRBD1	TGCGCCAGCAGCGCGAGACCGGGACAGGGGCGAGGCTACACCTTC	CASSARPGQGRGYTF
TRBV5-6	NA	TRBJ2-1	NA	TGTGCCAGCAGCTTGGTGGACGTGAATGAGCAGTTCTTC	CASSLVDVNEQFF
TRBV4-1	NA	TRBJ1-3	NA	TGCGCCAGCAGCCAAGTTGGTCGGATCTCTGGAAACACCATATATTTT	CASSQVGRISGNTIYF
TRBV6-1	NA	TRBJ2-3	NA	TGTGCCAGCAGTGACTCCGCGGCGGGAACAGATACGCAGTATTTT	CASSDSAAGTDTQYF
TRBV6-1	few	TRBJ2-5	TRBD1	TGTGCCAGCAGGGAGGGACAGGGGGTTTGGGAGACCCAGTACTTC	CASREGQGVWETQYF
TRBV4-3	NA	TRBJ1-4	TRBD1	TGCGCCAGCAGCCACGCGGGGACAGGGCTTAATGAAAAACTGTTTTTT	CASSHAGTGLNEKLFF
TRBV5-4	NA	TRBJ2-5	NA	TGTGCCAGCAGCTTGGCTGAGAGGCAAGAGACCCAGTACTTC	CASSLAERQETQYF
TRBV10-3	NA	TRBJ1-1	NA	TGTGCCATCAGTGAGTCAGTGGCTGAAGCTTTCTTT	CAISESVAEAFF
TRBV4-3	NA	TRBJ2-2	TRBD1	TGCGCCAGCAGCCGTCAGGGGGAAACCGGGGAGCTGTTTTTT	CASSRQGETGELFF
TRBV30	NA	TRBJ2-5	TRBD2	TGTGCCTGGAGTGGGACTAGCGGGAGGGTTACGGAGACCCAGTACTTC	CAWSGTSGRVTETQYF
TRBV27	NA	TRBJ2-1	TRBD2	TGTGCCAGCAGCCTGGATAGCGGGGGGGTATACAATGAGCAGTTCTTC	CASSLDSGGVYNEQFF
TRBV11-2	NA	TRBJ1-1	NA	TGTGCCAGCAGCCGCAGGCGAATGAACACTGAAGCTTTCTTT	CASSRRRMNTEAFF
TRBV11-2	NA	TRBJ1-2	NA	TGTGCCAGCAGCTTACCTAGTCGGGGGCGCGCCTATGGCTACACCTTC	CASSLPSRGRAYGYTF
TRBV10-3	NA	TRBJ1-4	TRBD1	TGTGCCACCGGAGGGGGCCGTGATGAAAAACTGTTTTTT	CATGGGRDEKLFF
TRBV12-2	NA	TRBJ1-2	NA	TGTGCAAGTCGCCGGATCAACTTGAGAGGGGGCTATGGCTACACCTTC	CASRRINLRGGYGYTF
TRBV11-3	NA	TRBJ2-3	NA	TGTGCCAGCAGCGTGGGGCCGGGAACAGATACGCAGTATTTT	CASSVGPGTDTQYF
TRBV19	NA	TRBJ2-5	TRBD2	TGTGCCAGTAGTAAGCCCGGGAGGGAGACCCAGTACTTC	CASSKPGRETQYF
TRBV7-2	NA	TRBJ2-1	TRBD1	TGTGCCAGCCGGGACAGGGGTTACTACAATGAGCAGTTCTTC	CASRDRGYYNEQFF
TRBV20-1	NA	TRBJ2-1	NA	TGCAGTGCCATGAAAAATGAGCAGTTCTTC	CSAMKNEQFF
TRBV4-3	NA	TRBJ1-2	NA	TGCGCCAGCAGCCAAGGATTTATGGCTCCCTATGGCTACACCTTC	CASSQGFMAPYGYTF
TRBV10-3	NA	TRBJ2-5	NA	TGTGCCATCAGTGAGCTAGCGCAAGAGACCCAGTACTTC	CAISELAQETQYF
TRBV11-2	NA	TRBJ2-3	NA	TGTGCCAGCAGCTTCGGGTTCGCGTCAGATACGCAGTATTTT	CASSFGFASDTQYF
TRBV11-1	NA	TRBJ2-1	TRBD2	TGTGCCAGCAGCTCCGGACTAGCGGGAGGTTGGGGCAATGAGCAGTTCTTC	CASSSGLAGGWGNEQFF
TRBV5-1	NA	TRBJ2-5	TRBD2	TGCGCCAGCAGCCTAAAGCGGGGGGTGCAAGAGACCCAGTACTTC	CASSLKRGVQETQYF
TRBV20-1	NA	TRBJ2-3	NA	TGCAGTGCGGAGGTCTCAGATACGCAGTATTTT	CSAEVSDTQYF
TRBV5-4	NA	TRBJ1-2	TRBD1	TGTGCCAGCAGCTTTCCGGGACAGGGGGCGTTGGGCTACACCTTC	CASSFPGQGALGYTF
TRBV7-7	NA	TRBJ2-1	TRBD2	TGTGCCAGCAGCCCCCGGACTAGCGGGGGAGGTCATGAGCAGTTCTTC	CASSPRTSGGGHEQFF
TRBV18	NA	TRBJ2-5	TRBD1	TGTGCCAGCTCAGATGACAGGGACCAAGAGACCCAGTACTTC	CASSDDRDQETQYF
TRBV6-5	NA	TRBJ2-2	NA	TGTGCCAGCAGCCCCCACAGAAACACCGGGGAGCTGTTTTTT	CASSPHRNTGELFF
TRBV21-1	NA	TRBJ1-5	NA	TGTGCCAGCAGCAAAGTTGGACAGGGATTCGGTCAGCCCCAGCATTTT	CASSKVGQGFGQPQHF
TRBV9	NA	TRBJ2-7	TRBD2	TGTGCCAGCAGCGTAGACCCAGTCGGGAGCGGGGGGAGTTTCCAGCAGTACTTC	CASSVDPVGSGGSFQQYF
TRBV5-6	once	TRBJ2-2	TRBD2	TGTGCCAGCAGCTTGAGCGGGATCGGGGAGCTGTTTTTT	CASSLSGIGELFF
TRBV15	NA	TRBJ2-3	TRBD2	TGTGCCACGCGAACTAGCGGGGTAGATACGCAGTATTTT	CATRTSGVDTQYF
TRBV7-2	NA	TRBJ2-1	NA	TGTGCCAGCAGAAGATCGGGCTCCTACAATGAGCAGTTCTTC	CASRRSGSYNEQFF
TRBV9	NA	TRBJ1-2	NA	TGTGCCAGCAGCGTAGACAACGGTAACTATGGCTACACCTTC	CASSVDNGNYGYTF
TRBV29-1	NA	TRBJ2-2	NA	TGCAGCGTTGAAGACGCCCCCGAGGAGCTGTTTTTT	CSVEDAPEELFF
TRBV5-1	few	TRBJ2-1	NA	TGCGCCAGCAGCTTGGTAGATCACCAACTGAGCTCCTACAATGAGCAGTTCTTC	CASSLVDHQLSSYNEQFF
TRBV9	NA	TRBJ1-1	TRBD1	TGTGCCAGCAGCGTAGCGGCGGTGAGGGACAGTGAAGCTTTCTTT	CASSVAAVRDSEAFF
TRBV19	NA	TRBJ2-2	NA	TGTGCCACCAGAGTATGGGGTCAGAACACCGGGGAGCTGTTTTTT	CATRVWGQNTGELFF